This is a list of T cell receptor beta chains from one sample in a study of T cells after yellow fever vaccination. TCRdb itself ran the 5' RACE reads through MiXCR, one entry per CDR3 protein. The profile covers around 60,000 distinct CDR3 sequences, with approximately 5.7% appearing a single time and roughly a third taken by the ten largest. The sample consisted of PBMCs, either bulk or a sorted T-cell subset (CD4+, CD8+, memory, or dextramer-sorted; not recorded which), taken on the day of the yellow fever booster vaccination. The receptors were gathered from a man between 18 and 29 years old who received the YFV17D yellow fever vaccine. The CDR3 runs from the conserved cysteine through the conserved F or W. D genes are given only for firm matches. A clone size is listed for some rows: how often the clone was seen (once, few, many), or a class if it is expanded.

clone_size	cdr3_length	v_call	j_call	d_call	cdr3_aa	cdr3_nt
few	14	TRBV5-1	TRBJ1-2	.	CASSLKSDFYGYTF	TGCGCCAGCAGCTTGAAGTCAGACTTCTATGGCTACACCTTC
many	12	TRBV7-6	TRBJ2-2	.	CASRQGGGELFF	TGTGCCAGCAGACAGGGAGGCGGGGAGCTGTTTTTT
many	14	TRBV15	TRBJ2-1	TRBD2	CATSRKRGGNEQFF	TGTGCCACCAGCCGTAAGCGGGGGGGAAATGAGCAGTTCTTC
many	14	TRBV7-9	TRBJ2-7	.	CASSSSGSKYEQYF	TGTGCCAGCAGCTCCTCAGGGTCTAAGTACGAGCAGTACTTC
many	15	TRBV6-5	TRBJ1-6	.	CASSWGANGNSPLHF	TGTGCCAGCAGTTGGGGGGCGAATGGTAATTCACCCCTCCACTTT
few	13	TRBV7-2	TRBJ2-7	.	CASSYTTVGEQYF	TGTGCCAGCAGCTACACAACGGTAGGGGAGCAGTACTTC
.	13	TRBV30	TRBJ1-5	.	CAWSVRNNQPQHF	TGTGCCTGGAGTGTCAGGAACAATCAGCCCCAGCATTTT
.	16	TRBV25-1	TRBJ1-2	TRBD1	CASSAPPGQGASGYTF	TGTGCCAGCAGTGCACCACCGGGACAGGGGGCCAGTGGCTACACCTTC
.	18	TRBV7-3	TRBJ2-2	.	CASSLNPGARLGAGELFF	TGTGCCAGCAGCTTAAATCCAGGGGCCCGCCTCGGGGCCGGGGAGCTGTTTTTT
many	15	TRBV7-9	TRBJ2-1	TRBD2	CASSRSGGQHNEQFF	TGTGCCAGCAGCCGGAGCGGGGGCCAGCACAATGAGCAGTTCTTC
few	13	TRBV3-1	TRBJ1-2	.	CASSQDSSRGYTF	TGTGCCAGCAGCCAGGACAGCTCTAGAGGCTACACCTTC
many	15	TRBV29-1	TRBJ2-7	TRBD1	CSVEDWTGASYEQYF	TGCAGCGTTGAAGATTGGACAGGGGCCTCCTACGAGCAGTACTTC
.	15	TRBV7-9	TRBJ2-2	TRBD1	CASSLDPTGAGELFF	TGTGCCAGCAGCTTAGATCCGACAGGGGCCGGGGAGCTGTTTTTT
many	15	TRBV29-1	TRBJ2-3	.	CSVEDLGTPTDTQYF	TGCAGCGTTGAAGATCTGGGGACCCCCACAGATACGCAGTATTTT
few	19	TRBV6-5	TRBJ2-3	.	CASSYSNSGGLSSTDTQYF	TGTGCCAGCAGTTACTCGAATTCAGGTGGACTGTCTAGCACAGATACGCAGTATTTT
.	14	TRBV7-3	TRBJ2-2	.	CASSFGTLGGELFF	TGTGCCAGCAGCTTCGGGACTTTGGGCGGGGAGCTGTTTTTT
many	16	TRBV10-3	TRBJ2-3	TRBD1	CAISDGDRLYTDTQYF	TGTGCCATCAGTGACGGGGACAGGCTTTACACAGATACGCAGTATTTT
few	11	TRBV25-1	TRBJ1-1	.	CASSPGSEAFF	TGTGCCAGCAGCCCAGGGAGTGAAGCTTTCTTT
many	17	TRBV4-3	TRBJ2-1	TRBD2	CASSQKLAGPLGNEQFF	TGCGCCAGCAGCCAAAAGCTAGCGGGGCCCCTAGGGAATGAGCAGTTCTTC
many	13	TRBV6-2/TRBV6-3	TRBJ2-1	TRBD2	CASAQRGPREQFF	TGTGCCAGCGCCCAGCGGGGACCGAGGGAGCAGTTCTTC
many	21	TRBV9	TRBJ2-3	.	CASSLRPFGIASYNHTDTQYF	TGTGCCAGCAGTCTCCGCCCGTTCGGGATAGCGAGTTACAACCACACAGATACGCAGTATTTT
many	16	TRBV5-2	TRBJ2-3	.	CASKGGSTGFTDTQYF	TGTGCCAGCAAAGGGGGTTCCACCGGATTCACAGATACGCAGTATTTT
.	12	TRBV28	TRBJ2-2	TRBD2	CGGGPNTGELFF	TGTGGGGGGGGACCGAACACCGGGGAGCTGTTTTTT
many	12	TRBV5-6	TRBJ1-1	.	CASSFRHTEAFF	TGTGCCAGCAGCTTCCGGCACACTGAAGCTTTCTTT
many	12	TRBV7-9	TRBJ1-5	.	CASSLLGQPQHF	TGTGCCAGCAGCTTATTAGGTCAGCCCCAGCATTTT
many	11	TRBV29-1	TRBJ2-3	.	CSVGGADTQYF	TGCAGCGTTGGAGGGGCAGATACGCAGTATTTT
many	15	TRBV5-1	TRBJ2-5	.	CASSLAQGRRETQYF	TGCGCCAGCAGCTTGGCCCAGGGGAGGCGAGAGACCCAGTACTTC
many	13	TRBV29-1	TRBJ2-5	TRBD1	CSASGQAKETQYF	TGCAGCGCATCAGGACAGGCGAAAGAGACCCAGTACTTC
.	16	TRBV20-1	TRBJ2-4	.	CSARRGVGLAKNIQYF	TGCAGTGCTAGAAGGGGGGTCGGTCTAGCCAAAAACATTCAGTACTTC
many	15	TRBV2	TRBJ2-7	.	CASTSLDSLPYEQYF	TGTGCCAGCACCTCATTGGACAGTCTCCCCTACGAGCAGTACTTC
.	14	TRBV19	TRBJ1-5	TRBD1	CASSTGTGTQPQHF	TGTGCCAGTAGCACCGGGACAGGGACTCAGCCCCAGCATTTT
.	16	TRBV5-6	TRBJ2-7	.	CASSSTRLASSYEQYF	TGTGCCAGCAGCTCTACTAGGCTAGCGAGCTCCTACGAGCAGTACTTC
once	9	TRBV29-1	TRBJ2-1	.	CSDLNEQFF	TGCAGCGATCTCAATGAGCAGTTCTTC
.	14	TRBV7-2	TRBJ2-5	.	CASSFSRTGETQYF	TGTGCCAGCAGCTTCTCCCGTACGGGAGAGACCCAGTACTTC
many	11	TRBV12-3/TRBV12-4	TRBJ2-1	.	CATVRNNEQFF	TGTGCCACTGTTCGAAACAATGAGCAGTTCTTC
few	13	TRBV16	TRBJ1-2	.	CASSRGHPYGYTF	TGTGCCAGCAGCCGAGGGCACCCTTATGGCTACACCTTC
many	15	TRBV5-1	TRBJ1-5	.	CASSSDGYSNQPQHF	TGCGCCAGCAGCTCTGACGGCTATAGCAATCAGCCCCAGCATTTT
many	15	TRBV6-2/TRBV6-3	TRBJ1-1	.	CASSYRPTGNTEAFF	TGTGCCAGCAGTTACAGACCAACAGGAAACACTGAAGCTTTCTTT
few	15	TRBV18	TRBJ1-2	.	CASSPFEALNYGYTF	TGTGCCAGCTCACCATTTGAAGCTCTTAACTATGGCTACACCTTC
.	14	TRBV12-3/TRBV12-4	TRBJ2-3	.	CASRSEENTDTQYF	TGTGCCAGCCGCTCCGAGGAGAACACAGATACGCAGTATTTT
many	15	TRBV7-9	TRBJ2-1	TRBD1	CASSLERTGGNEQFF	TGTGCCAGCAGCTTAGAGCGGACAGGGGGCAATGAGCAGTTCTTC